A single sample gave rise to the 21 T cell receptor beta chains below, sequenced in a study of cytomegalovirus exposure and HLA in healthy donors. PCR was performed using 60 Vbeta and 13 Jbeta primers. Data came from immunoSEQ multiplex PCR; TCRdb stores just in-frame clones and leaves some out. The table shows around 92,000 clones, with around 74% occurring only once. The material sequenced was PBMCs. The receptor set was obtained from a woman in her seventies in good health and CMV-seropositive.

The chain employs TRBV28 and TRBJ1-5; D is perhaps TRBD1 (5 bases). CDR3 length: 18 residues. CDR1 is MDHEN and CDR2 is SYDVKM in the germline V gene. Trimming pared 5 bases from V and 0 bases from J, leaving 20 bases between. The CDR3 DNA reads as TGTGCCAGCAGTACACTCGCGGGACTGATTGATAGCAATCAGCCCCAGCATTTT. This encodes CASSTLAGLIDSNQPQHF.

This clone came up a few times. V usage is TRBV29-1 and J usage is TRBJ2-2; possible D gene TRBD2, 5 bases. The ends were cut back, 4 bases at V and 1 base at J, with 10 bases in the middle. CDR3 length equals 14 residues. Per the germline V gene, CDR1 is SQVTM and CDR2 is ANQGSEA. The CDR3 nucleotides are TGCAGCGTTGGCGTCGGGATGAACACCGGGGAGCTGTTTTTT. Amino acid sequence: CSVGVGMNTGELFF.

The chain joins TRBV28 to TRBJ2-4, with TRBD1 as a possible D gene (5 bases). Trimming took off 5 bases at V and 0 bases at J, with 11 bases between the two ends. CDR1 and CDR2 from the germline V gene are MDHEN and SYDVKM. This CDR3 region has 15 residues. CDR3 sequence (DNA): TGTGCCAGCAGTCCATATGACAGAGCCAAAAACATTCAGTACTTC. It translates to CASSPYDRAKNIQYF.

This clone was picked up a small number of times. This chain joins TRBV6-5 and TRBJ2-7, with TRBD2 matching over 9 bases. Germline CDR1 and CDR2: MNHEY and SVGAGI. With V trimmed by 6 bases and J by 3 bases, 9 bases remained unmatched. This CDR3 contains 15 residues. This CDR3 is CASRRPSGAHYEQYF. The CDR3 DNA is TGTGCCAGCAGGAGGCCTAGCGGGGCACACTACGAGCAGTACTTC.

Comments on this clone: The sample has other DNA sequences that encode this CDR3 too. The chain combines TRBV27 with TRBJ2-7; a weak D match, TRBD1 (6 bases). The V end was cut by 6 bases, the J end by 4 bases, with 22 bases between. The V gene's germline CDR1 is MNHEY and CDR2 SMNVEV (reference sequence). The CDR3 has 16 amino acids. CDR3 DNA sequence: TGTGCCAGCAGCTTCGACAGGCTCCCAAGCATATACGAGCAGTACTTC. Amino acids: CASSFDRLPSIYEQYF.

This chain uses TRBV9 with TRBJ2-7; D may be TRBD1 (5 bases). The CDR3 is 15 amino acids. Deletions cut 4 bases from V and 5 bases from J, with 19 bases between. The germline CDR1 and CDR2 sequences are SGDLS and YYNGEE. CDR3: CASSSSGFSVDEQYF. CDR3 in DNA: TGTGCCAGCAGCTCCTCAGGGTTTTCTGTGGACGAGCAGTACTTC.

This clone has more than one count but fewer than ten. The DNA of the CDR3 is TGTGCCTGGAAGACAGGGTCGAGTAATTCACCCCTCCACTTT. It translates to CAWKTGSSNSPLHF. The chain recombines TRBV30 with TRBJ1-6; 7 bases agree with TRBD1. The germline gives CDR1 GTSNPN, CDR2 SVGIG (reference sequence). The CDR3 is 14 residues long. V trimming: 4 bases; J trimming: 6 bases; junction bases outside the gene matches: 6.

V and J are TRBV28 and TRBJ2-1, with a weak D call TRBD2 (7 bases). This CDR3 comprises 16 residues. Trimming left V 2 bases short and J 2 bases short, with 13 bases between. In germline, CDR1 is MDHEN, CDR2 SYDVKM. CDR3 DNA sequence: TGTGCCAGCAGTTTAGGGGGGCGGGGGACCTACAATGAGCAGTTCTTC. Encoded protein: CASSLGGRGTYNEQFF.

The chain is built from TRBV5-1 and TRBJ1-4, with D possibly TRBD1 on 6 matching bases. This CDR3 region has 15 residues. Germline V gives CDR1 SGHRS, CDR2 YFSETQ. V was cut by 2 bases and J by 3 bases, with 11 bases left in between. For the CDR3, the DNA is TGCGCCAGCAGCTTTAGGGGGGGGCCTAATGAAAAACTGTTTTTT. Amino acids: CASSFRGGPNEKLFF.

The CDR3 protein is CASSPGGGRGYEQYF. The CDR3 nucleotides are TGTGCCAGCAGCCCCGGGGGTGGTCGCGGGTACGAGCAGTACTTC. The chain employs TRBV9 and TRBJ2-7, with D possibly TRBD2 on 6 matching bases. The CDR3 extends over 15 amino acids. The ends were cut back, 4 bases at V and 4 bases at J, with 18 bases in the middle. CDR1 is SGDLS, CDR2 YYNGEE, per germline.

The chain combines TRBV10-3 with TRBJ2-7, with D possibly being TRBD1 (6 bases). This CDR3 is 14 amino acids long. CDR1 and CDR2 from the germline V gene are ENHRY and SYGVKD. The V end was cut by 3 bases, the J end by 4 bases, with 13 bases between. The CDR3, as DNA: TGTGCCATCAGTGACACAGGGTTGGGGTACGAGCAGTACTTC. It encodes CAISDTGLGYEQYF.

The chain carries TRBV19 and TRBJ1-1; 8 positions agree with TRBD1. The CDR3 length is 15 residues. Trimming cost V 5 bases and J 1 base; bases outside gene matches: 6. Germline-derived CDR1 and CDR2 are LNHDA and SQIVND (reference sequence). In nucleotides, the CDR3 is TGTGCCAGTAGTCCGCGACAGGGGAGGAACACTGAAGCTTTCTTT. The encoded protein is CASSPRQGRNTEAFF.

The chain joins TRBV10-3 to TRBJ1-2; no reliable D call. Germline CDR1 and CDR2: ENHRY and SYGVKD. Trimming took off 0 bases at V and 4 bases at J, with 6 bases between the two ends. The CDR3 length is 13 residues. For the CDR3, the DNA is TGTGCCATCAGTGAGTCGGCACCCTATGGCTACACCTTC. It translates to CAISESAPYGYTF.

This clone has just one count. This chain links TRBV5-1 with TRBJ2-7; 10 bases match TRBD1. Trimming removed 4 bases from V and 4 bases from J; junction bases left unmatched: 5. The CDR3 spans 14 residues. Germline CDR1 reads SGHRS; CDR2 reads YFSETQ. The CDR3 sequence: CASSTGQGVYEQYF. The CDR3 DNA follows: TGCGCCAGCAGCACCGGACAGGGGGTATACGAGCAGTACTTC.

The J gene is TRBJ2-6, the V gene TRBV28, with no clear D. The CDR3 sequence is 14 residues long. V was shortened by 8 bases and J by 3 bases, with 11 bases between the two germline ends. The germline V gene has CDR1 MDHEN and CDR2 SYDVKM. CDR3 sequence reads: CASSPGGGANVLTF. CDR3 in DNA: TGTGCCAGCTCCCCCGGTGGTGGGGCCAACGTCCTGACTTTC.

The chain combines TRBV9 with TRBJ1-5, with 7 nucleotides matching TRBD1. Germline trimming cut 3 bases from V and 4 bases from J; bases unmatched to any gene: 7. Germline CDR1 and CDR2: SGDLS and YYNGEE. The CDR3 spans 15 residues. This CDR3 is CASSETTGINQPQHF. As DNA, the CDR3 is TGTGCCAGCAGCGAAACGACAGGGATTAATCAGCCCCAGCATTTT.

In its sample, this clone was seen a few times. The chain has TRBV2 and TRBJ2-5, with D maybe TRBD2 (6 bases). This CDR3 is built from 12 residues. Germline values: CDR1 SNHLY, CDR2 FYNNEI. V dropped 3 bases and J dropped 5 bases, with 7 bases sitting between them. The CDR3 reads CASSEGRETQYF. CDR3 sequence (DNA): TGTGCCAGCAGTGAGGGGAGGGAGACCCAGTACTTC. Full variable domain (rest looked up from reference TRBV2 and TRBJ2-5): EPEVTQTPSHQVTQMGQEVILRCVPISNHLYFYWYRQILGQKVEFLVSFYNNEISEKSEIFDDQFSVERPDGSNFTLKIRSTKLEDSAMYFCASSEGRETQYFGPGTRLLVL.

The gene calls are TRBV28 and TRBJ1-4; D remains ambiguous. The germline CDR1 and CDR2 sequences are MDHEN and SYDVKM. The CDR3 runs to 15 residues. Trimming pared 2 bases from V and 8 bases from J, leaving 15 bases between. The chain's CDR3 is CASSLAGSSREKLFF. CDR3 coding DNA: TGTGCCAGCAGTTTAGCCGGGTCTAGTCGGGAAAAACTGTTTTTT. Full variable domain (remainder filled in from reference TRBV28 and TRBJ1-4): DVKVTQSSRYLVKRTGEKVFLECVQDMDHENMFWYRQDPGLGLRLIYFSYDVKMKEKGDIPEGYSVSREKKERFSLILESASTNQTSMYLCASSLAGSSREKLFFGSGTQLSVL.

The CDR3, as DNA: TGCGCCAGCAGCCCGGGGGGGAACACTGAAGCTTTCTTT. It codes for CASSPGGNTEAFF. V usage is TRBV5-1 and J usage is TRBJ1-1, with TRBD1 as a possible D gene (5 bases). V lost 4 bases to trimming and J lost 1 base, with 8 bases between them. There are 13 residues in the CDR3. Germline assignment: CDR1 SGHRS and CDR2 YFSETQ.

The V call is TRBV4-1, the J call TRBJ2-3; no clear D. Trimming left V 5 bases short and J 2 bases short, with 11 bases between. The CDR3 has 14 amino acids. Germline CDR1 reads MGHRA; CDR2 reads YSYEKL. The CDR3 DNA sequence: TGCGCCAGCAGCTCGAGGTATACCACAGATACGCAGTATTTT. It translates to CASSSRYTTDTQYF.

The chain uses TRBV19 and TRBJ2-5; 10 positions agree with TRBD1. Germline values: CDR1 LNHDA, CDR2 SQIVND (reference sequence). The length of the CDR3 is 15 residues. V was clipped by 3 bases and J by 5 bases; unmatched bases: 6. CDR3 residues: CASSIAGTGVETQYF. As DNA, the CDR3 is TGTGCCAGTAGTATTGCCGGGACAGGGGTCGAGACCCAGTACTTC.